The 30 T cell receptor beta chains listed next were all sequenced from one sample in a study of T cells in Graves' hyperthyroidism and ophthalmopathy. Amplification yielded TCR beta CDR3 regions, with RNA transcripts as the source. HTBI primers were used for first-round RT-PCR of the TCR CDR3. From the multiplex PCR reads, TCRdb called clonotypes with MiXCR, one entry per CDR3 protein. The sample consists of about 360,000 distinct CDR3 sequences, around 14% of them appearing once. The sequencing input was blood. The receptors stem from a woman aged 18 to 35 with Graves' hyperthyroidism.

Ten or more counts support this clonotype. The chain combines TRBV18 with TRBJ2-5; D possibly uses TRBD1 or TRBD2 (6 bases each). V was shortened by 4 bases and J by 3 bases, with 18 bases between the two germline ends. Germline V lookup: CDR1 KGHSH, CDR2 LQKENI. The CDR3 covers 16 residues. The CDR3 spells CASSLSRLEGEETQYF. CDR3 sequence (DNA): TGTGCCAGCTCACTATCCAGACTAGAGGGGGAAGAGACCCAGTACTTC.

A few counts support this clonotype. The chain is built from TRBV9 and TRBJ2-7; D might be TRBD1 (5 bases). This CDR3 region has 14 residues. Germline CDR1 reads SGDLS; CDR2 reads YYNGEE. Trimming removed 2 bases from V and 2 bases from J, with 11 bases in between. In nucleotides, the CDR3 is TGTGCCAGCAGCGTTACAGGCGATCCCTACGAGCAGTACTTC. Its protein product is CASSVTGDPYEQYF.

V usage is TRBV15 and J usage is TRBJ1-5; D remains ambiguous. Germline CDR1 is LNHNV and CDR2 is YYDKDF (reference sequence). V shed 5 bases and J shed 0 bases, with 14 bases lying between them. The length of the CDR3 is 16 residues. CDR3 bases: TGTGCCACCAGCCGGGTATCGGAGTATAGCAATCAGCCCCAGCATTTT. It translates to CATSRVSEYSNQPQHF. The variable domain in full, completed from reference TRBV15 and TRBJ1-5, reads DAMVIQNPRYQVTQFGKPVTLSCSQTLNHNVMYWYQQKSSQAPKLLFHYYDKDFNNEADTPDNFQSRRPNTSFCFLDIRSPGLGDTAMYLCATSRVSEYSNQPQHFGDGTRLSIL.

This clonotype was observed at least ten times. The chain joins TRBV9 to TRBJ1-1, with TRBD1 as a possible D gene (5 bases). The ends were cut back, 3 bases at V and 6 bases at J, with 12 bases in the middle. The CDR3 has 13 residues. Germline V lookup: CDR1 SGDLS, CDR2 YYNGEE. In nucleotides, the CDR3 is TGTGCCAGCAGCGAGGGGACGTTTTCTGAAGCTTTCTTT. Residues: CASSEGTFSEAFF.

This clonotype came up a few times. The chain joins TRBV9 to TRBJ2-1, with D possibly being TRBD1 or TRBD2 (6 bases each). The CDR3 is made up of 15 amino acids. Trimming removed 0 bases at V and 8 bases at J, with 15 bases between. Germline CDR1 reads SGDLS; CDR2 reads YYNGEE. CDR3 DNA: TGTGCCAGCAGCGTAGGGGGGGCCTTTTTGGATGAGCAGTTCTTC. Amino acid sequence: CASSVGGAFLDEQFF.

The table lists this clonotype with many counts. V and J are TRBV5-1 and TRBJ2-3; D remains unclear. CDR3 size: 14 residues. V lost 5 bases and J 6 bases, leaving 16 bases between the germline ends. Germline CDR1 and CDR2: SGHRS and YFSETQ. The CDR3: CASSMIGETDTQYF. In DNA form, the CDR3 reads TGCGCCAGCAGTATGATCGGCGAGACGGATACGCAGTATTTT.

The chain recombines TRBV27 with TRBJ1-4; a weak D match, TRBD1 (6 bases). The ends were cut back, 0 bases at V and 8 bases at J, with 19 bases in the middle. Looked up from germline, CDR1 is MNHEY and CDR2 is SMNVEV (reference sequence). The CDR3 runs 17 residues. Here the CDR3 reads CASSLSPYRVEREKLFF. The CDR3 DNA is TGTGCCAGCAGTTTATCTCCCTACAGGGTGGAGAGGGAAAAACTGTTTTTT.

This clonotype counts as medium-sized. This chain joins TRBV28 and TRBJ1-5; D is uncertain. The germline V gene encodes CDR1 MDHEN and CDR2 SYDVKM. This CDR3 region has 15 residues. V lost 1 base to trimming and J lost 7 bases, with 14 bases between them. Written as DNA, the CDR3 is TGTGCCAGCAGTTTATCGAGTGGCGGAAGGCAGCCCCAGCATTTT. Its translation is CASSLSSGGRQPQHF.

There are a few counts of this clonotype. The V gene is TRBV5-6, the J gene TRBJ2-7; possibly TRBD1 for D (7 bases). The CDR3 runs to 14 residues. V was pared by 4 bases and J by 2 bases, with 13 bases between. The V gene's germline CDR1 is SGHDT and CDR2 YYEEEE. CDR3 bases: TGTGCCAGCAGCGGGGGGACAGCGACCTACGAGCAGTACTTC. This translates into CASSGGTATYEQYF.

This clonotype was recorded many times. This chain joins TRBV11-2 and TRBJ2-7; D not resolved. The germline V gene encodes CDR1 SGHAT and CDR2 FQNNGV. The CDR3 length is 12 residues. V was pared by 1 base and J by 5 bases, with 6 bases between. CDR3 DNA: TGTGCCAGCAGCTTAGGGATGAACGAGCAGTACTTC. It specifies CASSLGMNEQYF.

The rearrangement links TRBV6-9 to TRBJ1-6; D might be TRBD1 (5 bases). In germline, CDR1 is MNHGY, CDR2 SVAAGI. Between the trimmed V and J ends, which lost 3 bases and 10 bases, there was a span of 13 bases. The CDR3 is made up of 14 amino acids. The CDR3 protein is CASSYGGTESPLHF. For the CDR3, the DNA is TGTGCCAGCAGTTACGGGGGGACGGAATCACCCCTCCACTTT.

Only a few counts were recorded for this clonotype. V usage is TRBV9 and J usage is TRBJ1-1; D may be TRBD1 (5 bases). This CDR3 contains 14 residues. Germline assignment: CDR1 SGDLS and CDR2 YYNGEE. Trimming removed 3 bases at V and 1 base at J, with 10 bases between. DNA for the CDR3: TGTGCCAGCAGCGCGGTGGGGGGGAACACTGAAGCTTTCTTT. It specifies CASSAVGGNTEAFF. The full variable domain, its missing parts supplied by reference TRBV9 and TRBJ1-1, is DSGVTQTPKHLITATGQRVTLRCSPRSGDLSVYWYQQSLDQGLQFLIQYYNGEERAKGNILERFSAQQFPDLHSELNLSSLELGDSALYFCASSAVGGNTEAFFGQGTRLTVV.

As concerns this clonotype: The junction and the germline gene differ at one end; a read error may be behind it. This chain connects TRBV25-1 to TRBJ2-1; maybe TRBD1 (6 bases). Germline lookup yields CDR1 MGHDK and CDR2 SYGVNS. This CDR3 is 16 amino acids long. This CDR3 reads CASSESTGSSCNEQFF. The CDR3 DNA reads as TGTGCCAGCAGTGAATCCACAGGGAGCTCCTGCAATGAGCAGTTCTTC.

In its sample, this clonotype was seen many times. The genes are TRBV6-1 and TRBJ2-7; 8 positions match TRBD2. Germline CDR1 and CDR2: MNHNS and SASEGT. V was pared by 6 bases and J by 4 bases, with 17 bases of the junction left unmatched. The CDR3 contains 17 residues. The CDR3 coding sequence is TGTGCCAGCAGCTACCCTGTCGTTGCGGGAGGACTTTACGAGCAGTACTTC. It is translated as CASSYPVVAGGLYEQYF.

This clonotype showed up many times. The J gene is TRBJ2-7, the V gene TRBV11-2; D gene unclear. The CDR3 covers 13 residues. Germline V gene data show CDR1 as SGHAT and CDR2 as FQNNGV. Trimming stripped 0 bases from V and 4 bases from J, with 7 bases between. CDR3 loop: CASSLDRQYEQYF. Here the CDR3 DNA reads TGTGCCAGCAGCTTAGACAGACAATACGAGCAGTACTTC.

In the case of this clonotype: This may arise from a read error, as a much more abundant clone is one base away. The chain is built from TRBV10-3 and TRBJ2-7; TRBD1 agrees at 11 bases. The germline V gene has CDR1 ENHRY and CDR2 SYGVKD. J was trimmed by 2 bases and V by 5 bases; bases with no gene match: 8. This CDR3 has 16 residues. CDR3 amino acids: CAISKLGGQGAYEQYF. As DNA, the CDR3 is TGTGCCATCAGTAAGCTTGGGGGACAGGGGGCCTACGAGCAGTACTTC.

The rearrangement links TRBV4-3 to TRBJ2-3, with D tentatively TRBD1 (5 bases). The CDR3 totals 14 residues. V was pared by 0 bases and J by 5 bases, with 9 bases between. The germline V gene encodes CDR1 LGHNA and CDR2 YSLEER. CDR3: CASSQESRGDTQYF. The CDR3, as DNA: TGCGCCAGCAGCCAAGAATCAAGGGGAGATACGCAGTATTTT.

V gene TRBV29-1 combines with J gene TRBJ2-6, with 10 bases lining up with TRBD1. Germline V gives CDR1 SQVTM, CDR2 ANQGSEA. This CDR3 comprises 15 residues. The junction had 1 base not matched to a gene; V was cut back by 5 bases and J by 0 bases. CDR3 nucleotide sequence: TGCAGCGTTAGGACAGGGGGCTCTGGGGCCAACGTCCTGACTTTC. Protein product: CSVRTGGSGANVLTF.

The rearrangement uses TRBV27 and TRBJ1-2, with 7 bases matching TRBD1. V lost 7 bases to trimming and J lost 6 bases; unmatched junction nucleotides: 11. In germline, CDR1 is MNHEY, CDR2 SMNVEV (reference sequence). The CDR3 covers 14 residues. CDR3 in amino acids: CASTPSTGRHGYTF. The CDR3 DNA reads as TGTGCCAGCACCCCCTCGACAGGGAGGCATGGCTACACCTTC.

This clonotype has at least ten counts. The chain combines TRBV3-1 with TRBJ2-5, with a weak D call TRBD1 (6 bases). Looked up from germline, CDR1 is LGHDT and CDR2 is YNNKEL (reference sequence). The CDR3 covers 16 residues. V was clipped by 1 base and J by 3 bases, with 15 bases between them. The CDR3: CASSQGVTGREETQYF. Written as DNA, the CDR3 is TGTGCCAGCAGCCAAGGTGTGACAGGACGAGAAGAGACCCAGTACTTC.

At least ten counts were recorded for this clonotype. This chain connects TRBV5-1 to TRBJ1-1, with D maybe TRBD1 (5 bases). The CDR3 totals 14 residues. The germline CDR1 and CDR2 sequences are SGHRS and YFSETQ. V shed 3 bases and J shed 4 bases, with 13 bases lying between them. CDR3 amino acids: CASSSGESFTEAFF. CDR3 in DNA: TGCGCCAGCAGCTCGGGGGAGTCCTTCACTGAAGCTTTCTTT.

This clonotype was counted many times. The CDR3 here is CASSVDISYEQYF. CDR3 DNA: TGCGCCAGCAGCGTGGACATCTCCTACGAGCAGTACTTC. The chain employs TRBV5-1 and TRBJ2-7, with D perhaps matching TRBD1 (5 bases). This CDR3 comprises 13 residues. The V and J ends lost 4 bases and 0 bases respectively, with 8 bases between them. Germline CDR1 is SGHRS and CDR2 is YFSETQ.

This clonotype was seen repeatedly, ten times or more. The V and J genes are TRBV6-2 or TRBV6-3 and TRBJ2-5, with 12 bases lining up with TRBD2. The CDR3 consists of 16 residues. CDR1 and CDR2 (germline): MNHEY, SVGEGT. V was pared by 4 bases and J by 6 bases, with 9 bases of the junction left unmatched. The CDR3, as DNA: TGTGCCAGCAGTTTACGCGAGACTAGCGGGAGAAAGACCCAGTACTTC. Its translation: CASSLRETSGRKTQYF.

This clonotype was observed many times. This sequence joins TRBV19 and TRBJ2-5; TRBD1 is a possible D gene (5 bases). The germline V gene has CDR1 LNHDA and CDR2 SQIVND (reference sequence). V lost 5 bases, J lost 5 bases, and 9 bases lay in between. The CDR3 sequence is 12 residues long. CDR3 nucleotide sequence: TGTGCCAGTAGTGGCAGGGCGGAGACCCAGTACTTC. Encoded protein: CASSGRAETQYF.

This clonotype was counted at least ten times. The chain carries TRBV6-2 or TRBV6-3 and TRBJ2-1; D is unclear. CDR1 and CDR2 (germline): MNHEY, SVGEGT. The CDR3 contains 15 residues. V shed 2 bases and J shed 0 bases, with 8 bases lying between them. CDR3 bases: TGTGCCAGCAGTTACGCCGCAGACTCCTACAATGAGCAGTTCTTC. Encoded protein: CASSYAADSYNEQFF.

This clonotype was found many times. The rearrangement joins TRBV28 to TRBJ1-2, with D possibly TRBD1 on 6 matching bases. Germline V CDR1 and CDR2: MDHEN, SYDVKM. This CDR3 region has 14 residues. V lost 2 bases to trimming and J lost 3 bases, with 10 bases between them. The CDR3 loop is CASSLMEGDYGYTF. CDR3 nucleotide sequence: TGTGCCAGCAGTTTAATGGAGGGGGACTATGGCTACACCTTC.

This clonotype was seen many times. This rearrangement joins TRBV28 to TRBJ1-2; D gene uncertain. The CDR3 is made up of 15 amino acids. Germline V gene lookup returns CDR1 MDHEN and CDR2 SYDVKM. Trimming cost V 1 base and J 0 bases, with 9 bases left between them. The CDR3 nucleotides read TGTGCCAGCAGTTTATATGTGGGTGCTAACTATGGCTACACCTTC. Translating gives CASSLYVGANYGYTF.

This clonotype was observed many times. V is TRBV6-2 or TRBV6-3 and J is TRBJ2-1; D remains unclear. The ends were cut back, 8 bases at V and 0 bases at J, with 14 bases in the middle. The CDR3 runs 15 residues. Germline CDR1 MNHEY, CDR2 SVGEGT. This CDR3 reads CASGLAVGSYNEQFF. As DNA, the CDR3 is TGTGCCAGCGGTTTGGCGGTGGGCTCCTACAATGAGCAGTTCTTC.

The chain joins TRBV19 to TRBJ1-5; possibly TRBD1 for D (6 bases). Per germline, CDR1 LNHDA and CDR2 SQIVND (reference sequence). There are 16 residues in the CDR3. V lost 3 bases and J lost 6, with 18 bases in between. The CDR3 reads CASSIRQGGGPQPQHF. DNA for the CDR3: TGTGCCAGTAGTATTAGACAAGGAGGGGGGCCTCAGCCCCAGCATTTT.

This clonotype was picked up many times. This chain uses TRBV5-1 with TRBJ2-3; 9 nucleotides match TRBD1. CDR1 is SGHRS and CDR2 is YFSETQ in the germline V gene. The CDR3 loop spans 14 amino acids. With 4 bases clipped from V and 3 bases from J, the junction kept 3 bases outside the gene matches. The CDR3 here is CASSVDRGTDTQYF. The DNA of the CDR3 is TGCGCCAGCAGCGTGGACAGGGGAACAGATACGCAGTATTTT.